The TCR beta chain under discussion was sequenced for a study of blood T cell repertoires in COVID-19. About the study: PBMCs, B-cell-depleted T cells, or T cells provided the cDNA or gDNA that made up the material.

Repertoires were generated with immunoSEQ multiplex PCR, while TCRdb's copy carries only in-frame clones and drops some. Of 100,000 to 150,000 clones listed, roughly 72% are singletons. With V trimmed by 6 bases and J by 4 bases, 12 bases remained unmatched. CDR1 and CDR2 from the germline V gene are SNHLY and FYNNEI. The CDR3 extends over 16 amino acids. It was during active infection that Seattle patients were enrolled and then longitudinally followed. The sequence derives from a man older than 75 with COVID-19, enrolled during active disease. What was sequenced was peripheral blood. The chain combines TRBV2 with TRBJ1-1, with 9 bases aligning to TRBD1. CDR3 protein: CASRSRDRDGRTEAFF. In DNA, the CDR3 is TGTGCCAGCAGAAGCCGGGACAGGGATGGACGCACTGAAGCTTTCTTT.